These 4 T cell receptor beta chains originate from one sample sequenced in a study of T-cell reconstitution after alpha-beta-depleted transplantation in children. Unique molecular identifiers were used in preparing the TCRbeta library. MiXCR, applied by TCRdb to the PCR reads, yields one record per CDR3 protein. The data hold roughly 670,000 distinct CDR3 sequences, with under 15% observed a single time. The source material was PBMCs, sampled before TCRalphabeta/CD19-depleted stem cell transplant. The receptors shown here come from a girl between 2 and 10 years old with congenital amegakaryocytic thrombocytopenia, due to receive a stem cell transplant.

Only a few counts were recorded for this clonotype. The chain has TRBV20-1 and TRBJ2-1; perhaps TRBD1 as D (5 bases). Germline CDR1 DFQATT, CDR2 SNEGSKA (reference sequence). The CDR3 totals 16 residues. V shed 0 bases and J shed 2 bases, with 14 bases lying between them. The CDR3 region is CSARDGSRTTYNEQFF. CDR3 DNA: TGCAGTGCTAGAGATGGTAGTCGGACAACCTACAATGAGCAGTTCTTC.

For the CDR3, the DNA is TGTGCCACCAGTGACCCTGAGGGGGGTCGGAACAATCAGCCCCAGCATTTT. Residues: CATSDPEGGRNNQPQHF. The chain recombines TRBV24-1 with TRBJ1-5; the D gene is possibly TRBD1 (6 bases). V lost 4 bases and J lost 3, with 18 bases in between. The CDR3 spans 17 residues. Germline lookup yields CDR1 KGHDR and CDR2 SFDVKD.

CDR3 DNA sequence: TGTGCCAGCAGCTTTTCCGGGACAGGGATAGAGACCCAGTACTTC. It yields the protein CASSFSGTGIETQYF. This chain joins TRBV11-2 and TRBJ2-5; 9 positions agree with TRBD1. This CDR3 has 15 amino acids. Germline lookup yields CDR1 SGHAT and CDR2 FQNNGV. The ends lost 3 bases at V and 4 bases at J; junction bases unmatched: 6.

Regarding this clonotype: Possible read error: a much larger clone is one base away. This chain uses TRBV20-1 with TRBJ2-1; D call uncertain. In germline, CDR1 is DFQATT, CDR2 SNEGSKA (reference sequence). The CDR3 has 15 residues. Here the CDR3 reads CRAPGADDPSNEQFF. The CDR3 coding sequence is TGCCGTGCCCCGGGCGCAGATGACCCTTCCAATGAGCAGTTCTTC.